The rows below give T cell receptor beta chains drawn from one sample of a study of shared clonotypes between healthy human individuals. Profiling relied on immunoSEQ multiplex PCR, and the TCRdb table lists in-frame clones only, not all of them. The table shows about 2.2 million clones, with around 95% occurring only once. The sequencing sample was made of naive CD8+ T cells from PBMCs. These receptors originate from a man in his late teens or twenties in good health. Some clones in this sample may be carry-over from other donors' samples. The CDR3 runs from the conserved cysteine through the conserved F or W.

V gene: TRBV5-5
J gene: TRBJ2-2
CDR3 protein: CASSLESRHTGELFF

V gene: TRBV7-6
J gene: TRBJ2-7
CDR3 protein: CASSLDAGTGQEQYF

V gene: TRBV28
J gene: TRBJ1-2
CDR3 protein: CASSPLVRGRNNYGYTF

V gene: TRBV2
J gene: TRBJ1-5
CDR3 protein: CASSEVWGNQPQHF

V gene: TRBV6-1
J gene: TRBJ2-7
CDR3 protein: CATRTSGSYEQYF

V gene: TRBV19
J gene: TRBJ1-2
CDR3 protein: CASRPGEGYGYTF

V gene: TRBV19
J gene: TRBJ1-1
CDR3 protein: CASNRDNTEAFF

V gene: TRBV27
J gene: TRBJ1-4
CDR3 protein: CASSSLLQVTEKLFF

V gene: TRBV6-6
J gene: TRBJ2-7
CDR3 protein: CASSSGQGSEQYF

V gene: TRBV7-9
J gene: TRBJ2-1
CDR3 protein: CASSPRDRSSYNEQFF

V gene: TRBV4-3
J gene: TRBJ2-7
CDR3 protein: CASSQSTRFYEQYF

V gene: TRBV9
J gene: TRBJ2-2
CDR3 protein: CASEAFANTGELFF

V gene: TRBV19
J gene: TRBJ2-2
CDR3 protein: CASMSGAGELFF

V gene: TRBV9
J gene: TRBJ2-1
CDR3 protein: CASSVGRGASYNEQFF

V gene: TRBV19
J gene: TRBJ1-2
CDR3 protein: CASSRLDYGYTF

V gene: TRBV27
J gene: TRBJ2-2
CDR3 protein: CASSLGTRVRELFF

V gene: TRBV12-5
J gene: TRBJ2-2
CDR3 protein: CASGFLADPLSTGELFF

V gene: TRBV19
J gene: TRBJ1-1
CDR3 protein: CASSISETGRTEAFF

V gene: TRBV11-2
J gene: TRBJ2-5
CDR3 protein: CASSDRTGSWETQYF

V gene: TRBV27
J gene: TRBJ2-7
CDR3 protein: CASSLARSSYEQYF

V gene: TRBV7-2
J gene: TRBJ2-5
CDR3 protein: CASSLAASGTTKETQYF

V gene: TRBV5-1
J gene: TRBJ2-7
CDR3 protein: CASSLDPSGQGYAQYF

V gene: TRBV28
J gene: TRBJ2-7
CDR3 protein: CASSPRLAEASERTPYEQYF

V gene: TRBV29-1
J gene: TRBJ2-7
CDR3 protein: CSAAGGGGPEQYF

V gene: TRBV9
J gene: TRBJ2-7
CDR3 protein: CASSSSGRTPVYEQYF

V gene: TRBV7-9
J gene: TRBJ2-2
CDR3 protein: CASSLGGRKNTGELFF

V gene: TRBV6-5
J gene: TRBJ1-2
CDR3 protein: CASSHRDSGPYGYTF

V gene: TRBV4-1
J gene: TRBJ2-7
CDR3 protein: CASSRSSRPGTGVHEQYF

V gene: TRBV10-2
J gene: TRBJ1-5
CDR3 protein: CASSPEPQHF

V gene: TRBV6-1
J gene: TRBJ1-3
CDR3 protein: CAIVGRPSLDTIYF

V gene: TRBV7-8
J gene: TRBJ2-1
CDR3 protein: CASSPRLAGVLYNEQFF